This T cell receptor (beta chain) was sequenced during a study of radiotherapy plus CTLA-4 blockade in lung cancer. About the study: Around 19% of enrolled patients responded objectively, and approximately 34% had disease control.

Assay: immunoSEQ multiplex PCR; the TCRdb copy retains only in-frame clones and omits some. The data show more than 25,000 clones, over 60% seen once. CDR3 size: 15 residues. CDR1 and CDR2 from the germline V gene are SEHNR and FQNEAQ (reference sequence). Trimming removed 4 bases at V and 7 bases at J, with 14 bases between. The receptor was derived from a human donor with non-small cell lung cancer that progressed on radiotherapy plus ipilimumab. The V and J genes are TRBV7-9 and TRBJ1-6; a possible D gene is TRBD1 (5 bases). This specimen consisted of peripheral blood, obtained from a patient treated with radiotherapy plus ipilimumab. The CDR3 DNA follows: TGTGCCAGCAGCTCGCTTCGGGGGTCGAATTCACCCCTCCACTTT. Protein product: CASSSLRGSNSPLHF.